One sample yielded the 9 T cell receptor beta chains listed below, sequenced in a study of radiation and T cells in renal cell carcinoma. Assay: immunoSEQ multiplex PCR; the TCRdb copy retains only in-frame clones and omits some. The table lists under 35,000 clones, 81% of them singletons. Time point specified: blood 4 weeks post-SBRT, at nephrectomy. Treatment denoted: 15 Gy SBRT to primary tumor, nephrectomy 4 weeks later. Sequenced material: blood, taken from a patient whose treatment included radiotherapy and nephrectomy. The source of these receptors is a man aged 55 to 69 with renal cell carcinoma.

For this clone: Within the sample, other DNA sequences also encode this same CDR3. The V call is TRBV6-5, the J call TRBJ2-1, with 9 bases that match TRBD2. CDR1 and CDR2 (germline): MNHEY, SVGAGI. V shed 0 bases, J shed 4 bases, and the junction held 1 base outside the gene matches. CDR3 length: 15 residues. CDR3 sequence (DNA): TGTGCCAGCAGTTACTCTAGCGGGAGTTACAATGAGCAGTTCTTC. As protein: CASSYSSGSYNEQFF.

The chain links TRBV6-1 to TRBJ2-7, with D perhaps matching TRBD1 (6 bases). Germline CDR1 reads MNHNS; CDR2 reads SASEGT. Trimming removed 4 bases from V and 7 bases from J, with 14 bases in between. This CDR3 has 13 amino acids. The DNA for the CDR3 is TGTGCCAGCAGTGTGAACCCAGGGACAGAGCAGTACTTC. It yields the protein CASSVNPGTEQYF.

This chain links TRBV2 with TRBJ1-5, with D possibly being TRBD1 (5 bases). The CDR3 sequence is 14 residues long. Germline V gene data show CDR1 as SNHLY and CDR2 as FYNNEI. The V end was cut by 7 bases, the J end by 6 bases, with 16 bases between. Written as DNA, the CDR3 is TGTGCCAGCACGGGGGGGAAGGGTTTTCAGCCCCAGCATTTT. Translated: CASTGGKGFQPQHF.

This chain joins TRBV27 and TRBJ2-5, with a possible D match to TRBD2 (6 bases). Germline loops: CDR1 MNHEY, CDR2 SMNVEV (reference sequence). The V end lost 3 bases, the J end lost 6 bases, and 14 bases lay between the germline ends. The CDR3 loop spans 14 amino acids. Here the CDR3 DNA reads TGTGCCAGCAGTTTCCTCGGAGGGGAGAAGACCCAGTACTTC. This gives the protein CASSFLGGEKTQYF.

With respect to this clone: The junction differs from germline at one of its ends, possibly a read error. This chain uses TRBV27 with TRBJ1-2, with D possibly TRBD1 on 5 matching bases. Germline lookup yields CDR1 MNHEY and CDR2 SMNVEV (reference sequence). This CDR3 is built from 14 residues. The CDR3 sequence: CASSFSGEVGGCTF. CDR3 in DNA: TGTGCCAGCAGTTTTTCGGGGGAAGTAGGTGGCTGCACCTTC.

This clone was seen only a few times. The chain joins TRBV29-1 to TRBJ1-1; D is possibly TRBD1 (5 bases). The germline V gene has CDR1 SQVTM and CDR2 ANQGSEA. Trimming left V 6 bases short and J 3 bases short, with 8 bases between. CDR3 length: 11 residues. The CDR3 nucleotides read TGCAGCGTACGGGGGGACACTGAAGCTTTCTTT. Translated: CSVRGDTEAFF.

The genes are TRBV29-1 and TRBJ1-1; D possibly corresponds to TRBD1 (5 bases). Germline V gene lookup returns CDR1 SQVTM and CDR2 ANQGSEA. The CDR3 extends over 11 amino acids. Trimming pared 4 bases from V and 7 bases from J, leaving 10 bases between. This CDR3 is CSVAGGIEAFF. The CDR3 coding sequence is TGCAGCGTTGCCGGGGGAATTGAAGCTTTCTTT.

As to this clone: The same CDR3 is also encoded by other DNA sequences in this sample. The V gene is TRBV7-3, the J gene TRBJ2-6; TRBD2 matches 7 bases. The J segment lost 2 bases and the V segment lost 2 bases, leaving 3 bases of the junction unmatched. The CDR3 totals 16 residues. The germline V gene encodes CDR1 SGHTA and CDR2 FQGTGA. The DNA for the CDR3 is TGTGCCAGCAGCTTATCGGCGGGAGCTGGGGCCAACGTCCTGACTTTC. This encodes CASSLSAGAGANVLTF.

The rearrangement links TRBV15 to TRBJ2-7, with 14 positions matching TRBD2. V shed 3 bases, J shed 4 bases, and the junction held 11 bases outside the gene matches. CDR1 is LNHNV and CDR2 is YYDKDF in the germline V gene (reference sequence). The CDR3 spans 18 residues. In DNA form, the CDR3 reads TGTGCCACCAGCAGGCCAGGGGGACTAGCGGGAGATGGGTACGAGCAGTACTTC. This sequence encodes CATSRPGGLAGDGYEQYF.